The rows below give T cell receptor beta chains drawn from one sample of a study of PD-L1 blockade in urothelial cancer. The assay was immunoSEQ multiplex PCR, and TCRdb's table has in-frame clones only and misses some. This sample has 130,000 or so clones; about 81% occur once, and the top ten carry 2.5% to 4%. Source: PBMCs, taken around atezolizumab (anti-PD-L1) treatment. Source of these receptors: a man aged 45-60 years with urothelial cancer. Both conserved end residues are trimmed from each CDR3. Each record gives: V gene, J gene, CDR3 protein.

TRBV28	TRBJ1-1	ASSSPGELNTEAF
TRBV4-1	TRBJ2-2	ASSQVFSTGELF
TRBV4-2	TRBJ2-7	ASSQEMAGGREQY
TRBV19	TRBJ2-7	ASSMYSYEQY
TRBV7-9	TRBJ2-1	ASSLVGSTSGRGNEQF
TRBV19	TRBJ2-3	ASSIGGGQRTDTQY
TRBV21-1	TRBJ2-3	ASSKDRDRVGHTQY
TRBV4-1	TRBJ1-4	ASSRPGTVEKLF
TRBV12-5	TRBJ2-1	ASGLVTGAGHNEQF
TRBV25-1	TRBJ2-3	ASSESEVTDTQY
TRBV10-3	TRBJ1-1	AIRDGQMNTEAF
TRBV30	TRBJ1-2	ASGGVSYGYT
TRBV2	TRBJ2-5	ASSVVQEIQY
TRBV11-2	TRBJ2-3	ASSVGTSGTDTQY
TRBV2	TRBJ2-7	ASSFGTSGYSTYEQY
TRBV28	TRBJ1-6	ASGFRVGANSPLH